This T cell receptor beta chain is from a study of blood T cell repertoires in COVID-19. Overall study context: The United States, Italy and Spain were the sources of the acute and convalescent COVID-19 samples. In each case, the material was cDNA or gDNA derived from T cells, B-cell-depleted T cells, or PBMCs.

The CDR3 consists of 16 residues. Germline V gene lookup returns CDR1 LGHDT and CDR2 YNNKEL (reference sequence). Trimming at V came to 4 bases and at J to 1 base, leaving 4 bases not matched to a gene. Authors' analysis steps: Using reference gene primer amplification, nucleated cell counts were estimated. Clones were read by immunoSEQ multiplex PCR, and TCRdb kept only the in-frame ones, dropping some. D and trimming come from the DNA, and the V and J calls and clone size come from that table. The sample lists under 300,000 clones, 70% to 90% seen once, with 2.1% in the top ten. The source is a woman in her 40s who had recovered from COVID-19. Material: peripheral blood. The gene calls are TRBV3-1 (or the pseudogene TRBV3-2) and TRBJ2-5; 12 positions agree with TRBD2. The chain's CDR3 is CASSPGTSGLQETQYF. The CDR3 coding sequence is TGTGCCAGCAGCCCAGGGACTAGCGGGCTCCAAGAGACCCAGTACTTC.